Each of the 15 T cell receptor beta chains below was sequenced from the same sample in a study of blood T cell repertoires in COVID-19. TCRdb keeps only in-frame clones here, not all; method: immunoSEQ multiplex PCR. The profile covers 150,000 to 200,000 clones, with 86% appearing a single time and approximately 9.9% taken by the ten largest. Sequencing was performed on peripheral blood. The receptors stem from a woman aged 60-75 years with COVID-19, enrolled during active disease.

This clone was found once. The V call is TRBV7-9, the J call TRBJ2-3, with TRBD2 identical over 9 bases. CDR1 and CDR2 (germline): SEHNR, FQNEAQ (reference sequence). This CDR3 has 17 residues. V trimming: 2 bases; J trimming: 6 bases; junction bases outside the gene matches: 12. The DNA of the CDR3 is TGTGCCAGCAGCTTATGGATTGGCGGGAGGGCTTGGGATACGCAGTATTTT. Its protein is CASSLWIGGRAWDTQYF.

V usage is TRBV27 and J usage is TRBJ2-7; 8 bases line up with TRBD2. CDR3 length: 15 residues. CDR1 MNHEY and CDR2 SMNVEV come from the germline V gene (reference sequence). V lost 3 bases, J lost 1 base, and 5 bases stayed unmatched. This chain's CDR3 is CASSFLAGGSYEQYF. DNA of the CDR3: TGTGCCAGCAGTTTCCTCGCGGGAGGTTCCTACGAGCAGTACTTC.

The rearrangement joins TRBV6-4 to TRBJ1-2, with 10 bases lining up with TRBD1. The V and J ends lost 4 bases and 6 bases, in that order; junction bases with no gene match: 8. Germline V gene lookup returns CDR1 MRHNA and CDR2 SNTAGT. This CDR3 has 15 residues. The CDR3 loop reads CASSAWDRGRDGYTF. The CDR3 DNA is TGTGCCAGCAGTGCCTGGGACAGGGGAAGAGATGGCTACACCTTC.

The J gene is TRBJ1-5, the V gene TRBV4-1; 8 nucleotides match TRBD1. V lost 0 bases, J lost 5 bases, and 3 bases stayed unmatched. The CDR3 has 15 residues. Germline-derived CDR1 and CDR2 are MGHRA and YSYEKL. CDR3 bases: TGCGCCAGCAGCCAAGAGGTGACAGGGGATCAGCCCCAGCATTTT. Residues: CASSQEVTGDQPQHF.

The chain couples TRBV6-5 to TRBJ2-1; the match to TRBD2 covers 16 bases. Unmatched junction bases numbered 6, after V lost 6 bases and J lost 10 bases. Germline V gene lookup returns CDR1 MNHEY and CDR2 SVGAGI. There are 15 residues in the CDR3. The chain's CDR3 is CASRAGTSGRGEQFF. The CDR3 DNA reads as TGTGCCAGCAGGGCCGGGACTAGCGGGAGGGGCGAGCAGTTCTTC.

The chain links TRBV3-1 (or the pseudogene TRBV3-2) to TRBJ2-5, with 8 bases aligning to TRBD1. Trimming took 0 bases from V and 0 from J; bases not matched to a gene: 27. Germline CDR1 and CDR2: LGHDT and YNNKEL (reference sequence). The CDR3 has 24 amino acids. CDR3 nucleotide sequence: TGTGCCAGCAGCCAAGAAGTCACCCCCGCCGCGGGCCCTTGGACAGGGCCTTACCAAGAGACCCAGTACTTC. This codes for CASSQEVTPAAGPWTGPYQETQYF.

J is TRBJ2-7 and V is TRBV6-5; a weak D match, TRBD2 (5 bases). The CDR3 runs 13 residues. The V end lost 5 bases, the J end lost 3 bases, and 11 bases lay between the germline ends. CDR1 and CDR2 (germline): MNHEY, SVGAGI. The CDR3 sequence: CASSRSGLYEQYF. The CDR3 DNA is TGTGCCAGCAGTCGCTCAGGACTCTACGAGCAGTACTTC.

The CDR3 nucleotides are TGTGCCAGCACCTTCCAGGGGAGTGGCTACACCTTC. Translation gives CASTFQGSGYTF. This sequence joins TRBV7-9 and TRBJ1-2, with D perhaps matching TRBD1 (6 bases). The V gene lost 7 bases and the J gene lost 7 bases, with 13 bases spanning the gap. The CDR3 extends over 12 amino acids. CDR1 and CDR2 (germline): SEHNR, FQNEAQ (reference sequence).

In nucleotides, the CDR3 is TGTGCCAGCAGCTATGACAGGGGGGACGCGGAGACCCAGTACTTC. Amino acid sequence: CASSYDRGDAETQYF. The chain employs TRBV7-9 and TRBJ2-5; 9 nucleotides agree with TRBD1. The CDR3 is made up of 15 amino acids. Germline values: CDR1 SEHNR, CDR2 FQNEAQ (reference sequence). V gave up 4 bases and J gave up 5 bases; unmatched junction bases: 8.

The gene calls are TRBV6-6 and TRBJ2-7; TRBD2 might be the D (6 bases). V was clipped by 7 bases and J by 3 bases, with 16 bases between them. CDR1 MNHNY and CDR2 SVGAGI come from the germline V gene (reference sequence). The CDR3 covers 14 residues. The CDR3 region has the DNA TGTGCCAGCAACTCCCGGACGGGACTCTACGAGCAGTACTTC. Encoded protein: CASNSRTGLYEQYF.

This clone was found once. The rearrangement uses TRBV5-6 and TRBJ2-3, with TRBD2 matching over 10 bases. The V gene's germline CDR1 is SGHDT and CDR2 YYEEEE. After removal of 4 bases from V and 4 bases from J, the junction contained 3 bases not matched to a gene. The CDR3 totals 14 residues. DNA for the CDR3: TGTGCCAGCAGCCCTAGCGGGAGAGCAGATACGCAGTATTTT. It yields the protein CASSPSGRADTQYF. Combining the CDR3 with reference TRBV5-6 and TRBJ2-3 gives the whole variable domain DAGVTQSPTHLIKTRGQQVTLRCSPKSGHDTVSWYQQALGQGPQFIFQYYEEEERQRGNFPDRFSGHQFPNYSSELNVNALLLGDSALYLCASSPSGRADTQYFGPGTRLTVL.

The J gene is TRBJ1-5, the V gene TRBV28, with a possible D match to TRBD1 (6 bases). Germline CDR1 MDHEN, CDR2 SYDVKM. Trimming took 3 bases from V and 4 from J, leaving 10 bases between them. This CDR3 region has 14 residues. Here the CDR3 DNA reads TGTGCCAGCAGTTTCTGGGGGCAGAATCAGCCCCAGCATTTT. Its protein product is CASSFWGQNQPQHF.

The rearrangement joins TRBV12-5 to TRBJ1-2; possibly TRBD1 for D (5 bases). The CDR3 extends over 13 amino acids. Per the germline V gene, CDR1 is LGHNT and CDR2 is FRNRAP. V was shortened by 4 bases and J by 6 bases, with 12 bases between the two germline ends. The CDR3 region has the DNA TGTGCTAGTGGTTCGAGGACAACCGATGGCTACACCTTC. Residues: CASGSRTTDGYTF.

The V call is TRBV24-1, the J call TRBJ2-1, with D possibly being TRBD2 (5 bases). The CDR3 is 17 amino acids. CDR1 and CDR2 (germline): KGHDR, SFDVKD. Trimming took off 0 bases at V and 0 bases at J, with 11 bases between the two ends. As DNA, the CDR3 is TGTGCCACCAGTGATTTGGGACTCCTCGGCTCCTACAATGAGCAGTTCTTC. Encoded protein: CATSDLGLLGSYNEQFF.

This clone was seen a single time. This CDR3 is also generated by other DNA sequences in the sample. The V and J genes are TRBV7-3 and TRBJ2-1; possibly TRBD2 for D (6 bases). The V end lost 5 bases, the J end lost 4 bases, and 18 bases lay between the germline ends. The germline V gene has CDR1 SGHTA and CDR2 FQGTGA. This CDR3 comprises 16 residues. This CDR3 reads CASSLRGGAGYNEQFF. The CDR3 DNA follows: TGTGCCAGCAGCCTACGGGGCGGGGCGGGATACAATGAGCAGTTCTTC. The whole variable domain, remainder taken from reference TRBV7-3 and TRBJ2-1, is GAGVSQTPSNKVTEKGKYVELRCDPISGHTALYWYRQSLGQGPEFLIYFQGTGAADDSGLPNDRFFAVRPEGSVSTLKIQRTERGDSAVYLCASSLRGGAGYNEQFFGPGTRLTVL.